Below, 23 T cell receptor beta chains from the same sample are listed, as sequenced in a study of graft-versus-host responses after intestinal transplantation. Sequencing was performed with immunoSEQ multiplex PCR; in TCRdb, only in-frame clones are kept and a portion is missing. The table records approximately 130,000 clones, about 92% of them present only once. Their antigens remain unidentified. The material was unstimulated CD4+ T cells sorted from spleen or lymph node cells, obtained before intestinal transplant. These receptors came from a human donor who received an intestinal transplant.

The CDR3 nucleotides read TGTGCCAGCAGTTACCCGGGACAGGGAGAGAATGAAAAACTGTTTTTT. As protein: CASSYPGQGENEKLFF. The chain joins TRBV6-5 to TRBJ1-4; 9 bases align to TRBD1. The CDR3 is 16 residues long. V dropped 2 bases and J dropped 5; count of bases not matched to a gene: 6. Germline V gene data show CDR1 as MNHEY and CDR2 as SVGAGI.

The chain combines TRBV10-3 with TRBJ1-1; 8 bases agree with TRBD1. V was clipped by 3 bases and J by 0 bases; unmatched bases: 6. Looked up from germline, CDR1 is ENHRY and CDR2 is SYGVKD. The CDR3 loop spans 16 amino acids. DNA of the CDR3: TGTGCCATCAGTGAAGGACAGGGTGCCCTGAACACTGAAGCTTTCTTT. Its protein is CAISEGQGALNTEAFF.

The V call is TRBV5-6, the J call TRBJ2-5; maybe TRBD2 (7 bases). The CDR3 is 13 amino acids. Germline CDR1 is SGHDT and CDR2 is YYEEEE. Trimming left V 8 bases short and J 3 bases short, with 14 bases between. The CDR3 loop reads CASARGAEETQYF. The CDR3 DNA reads TGTGCCAGTGCCCGGGGGGCCGAAGAGACCCAGTACTTC. Filled out from reference TRBV5-6 and TRBJ2-5, the complete variable domain reads DAGVTQSPTHLIKTRGQQVTLRCSPKSGHDTVSWYQQALGQGPQFIFQYYEEEERQRGNFPDRFSGHQFPNYSSELNVNALLLGDSALYLCASARGAEETQYFGPGTRLLVL.

Details on this clone: One end of the junction varies from germline; a read error may be responsible. The CDR3 loop is CASSPSGGAGIF. The CDR3 region has the DNA TGTGCCAGCAGCCCCTCGGGCGGGGCAGGAATCTTC. V and J are TRBV14 and TRBJ2-1; D may be TRBD2 (6 bases). This CDR3 comprises 12 residues. Germline V lookup: CDR1 SGHDN, CDR2 FVKESK.

The chain combines TRBV7-2 with TRBJ1-2, with 8 bases that match TRBD1. V lost 1 base to trimming and J lost 4 bases; unmatched junction nucleotides: 11. The CDR3 sequence is 17 residues long. Germline assignment: CDR1 SGHTA and CDR2 FQGNSA. CDR3 sequence (DNA): TGTGCCAGCAGCTTAGTGAGTGGGAGACAGGGGCTCTATGGCTACACCTTC. Its translation: CASSLVSGRQGLYGYTF.

This rearrangement joins TRBV10-3 to TRBJ2-1; D is perhaps TRBD1 (6 bases). In germline, CDR1 is ENHRY, CDR2 SYGVKD. The CDR3 extends over 17 amino acids. Trimming stripped 1 base from V and 6 bases from J, with 19 bases between. DNA for the CDR3: TGTGCCATCAGTGAGTTTATCGGCAGGGGCGACTCCAATGAGCAGTTCTTC. Its protein product is CAISEFIGRGDSNEQFF.

V usage is TRBV6-1 and J usage is TRBJ1-4, with a weak D call TRBD1 (6 bases). Germline assignment: CDR1 MNHNS and CDR2 SASEGT. V lost 6 bases and J 10 bases, leaving 9 bases between the germline ends. The CDR3 covers 11 residues. The CDR3 loop is CASRDRGKLFF. The CDR3 DNA is TGTGCCAGCAGGGACAGAGGAAAACTGTTTTTT.

The V gene is TRBV5-4, the J gene TRBJ2-5; D is tentatively TRBD1 or TRBD2 (6 bases each). The CDR3 contains 16 residues. The germline V gene has CDR1 SGHNT and CDR2 YYREEE (reference sequence). Between the trimmed V and J ends, which lost 4 bases and 5 bases, there was a span of 21 bases. In nucleotides, the CDR3 is TGTGCCAGCAGCCTTCGAAAGGAGGGGGGCTGGGAGACCCAGTACTTC. It translates to CASSLRKEGGWETQYF.

V usage is TRBV4-1 and J usage is TRBJ1-5; D is unclear. The CDR3 totals 19 residues. Trimming left V 0 bases short and J 0 bases short, with 18 bases between. Germline CDR1 MGHRA, CDR2 YSYEKL. The CDR3 nucleotides are TGCGCCAGCAGCCAAGAGGGGTGGATGGTGGGGTCTAGCAATCAGCCCCAGCATTTT. Its protein product is CASSQEGWMVGSSNQPQHF.

The chain employs TRBV10-3 and TRBJ1-3; 9 bases line up with TRBD1. The length of the CDR3 is 18 residues. The germline gives CDR1 ENHRY, CDR2 SYGVKD. Losses at the gene ends were 3 bases for V and 4 bases for J; bases not matched to a gene: 13. CDR3 protein: CAISENTGGRFVGNTIYF. CDR3 in DNA: TGTGCCATCAGTGAAAACACAGGGGGCCGTTTCGTGGGAAACACCATATATTTT.

V gene TRBV30 combines with J gene TRBJ2-3; D remains ambiguous. Between the trimmed V and J ends, which lost 0 bases and 2 bases, there was a span of 12 bases. The germline V gene encodes CDR1 GTSNPN and CDR2 SVGIG (reference sequence). The CDR3 totals 15 residues. CDR3 nucleotides: TGTGCCTGGAGTGTGGGGTCAGACCCCACAGATACGCAGTATTTT. As protein: CAWSVGSDPTDTQYF.

This sequence joins TRBV5-1 and TRBJ2-1; TRBD2 aligns across 7 bases. Germline values: CDR1 SGHRS, CDR2 YFSETQ. Trimming at V came to 4 bases and at J to 8 bases, leaving 6 bases not matched to a gene. The CDR3 covers 13 residues. The DNA for the CDR3 is TGCGCCAGCAGCGAAAGCGGGATGTATGAGCAGTTCTTC. Translated, it gives CASSESGMYEQFF.

The J gene is TRBJ2-1, the V gene TRBV9; D not resolved. V was clipped by 0 bases and J by 8 bases, with 15 bases between them. Germline CDR1 SGDLS, CDR2 YYNGEE. The CDR3 contains 15 residues. Written as DNA, the CDR3 is TGTGCCAGCAGCGTAGACCCTTCCCCTGGGTATGAGCAGTTCTTC. Its protein is CASSVDPSPGYEQFF.

The chain employs TRBV7-8 and TRBJ2-3; D uncertain. The CDR3 is made up of 13 amino acids. Germline V gives CDR1 SGHVS, CDR2 FQNEAQ. V dropped 7 bases and J dropped 4 bases, with 12 bases sitting between them. The CDR3 is CASTLVLADTQYF. Written as DNA, the CDR3 is TGTGCCAGCACCCTAGTGTTGGCAGATACGCAGTATTTT.

The gene calls are TRBV5-6 and TRBJ1-5; D uncertain. Germline V CDR1 and CDR2: SGHDT, YYEEEE. The CDR3 extends over 13 amino acids. Trimming took 3 bases from V and 3 from J, leaving 7 bases between them. In nucleotides, the CDR3 is TGTGCCAGCAGCTCGGGGTACAATCAGCCCCAGCATTTT. This sequence encodes CASSSGYNQPQHF.

This clone was detected only once. The chain joins TRBV7-9 to TRBJ2-3; 8 bases line up with TRBD1. The germline gives CDR1 SEHNR, CDR2 FQNEAQ (reference sequence). The CDR3 extends over 14 amino acids. Germline trimming cut 4 bases from V and 1 base from J; bases unmatched to any gene: 1. CDR3: CASSSQGGTDTQYF. The CDR3 DNA follows: TGTGCCAGCAGCTCACAGGGGGGCACAGATACGCAGTATTTT.

The chain combines TRBV5-1 with TRBJ2-3; D remains ambiguous. Trimming left V 4 bases short and J 4 bases short, with 13 bases between. The length of the CDR3 is 14 residues. Germline V CDR1 and CDR2: SGHRS, YFSETQ. The CDR3 region is CASSARLEPDTQYF. The CDR3 nucleotides read TGCGCCAGCAGCGCACGACTTGAACCAGATACGCAGTATTTT.

The chain carries TRBV2 and TRBJ1-5; D is undetermined. The germline gives CDR1 SNHLY, CDR2 FYNNEI. The ends were cut back, 0 bases at V and 9 bases at J, with 12 bases in the middle. The length of the CDR3 is 14 residues. The CDR3, as DNA: TGTGCCAGCAGTGAAGCCCCTGGATCAGGGCCCCAGCATTTT. Translated: CASSEAPGSGPQHF.

The chain uses TRBV6-5 and TRBJ2-1; 7 nucleotides line up with TRBD1. This CDR3 comprises 13 residues. Trimming at V came to 1 base and at J to 9 bases, leaving 3 bases not matched to a gene. In germline, CDR1 is MNHEY, CDR2 SVGAGI. CDR3 protein: CASSYFDRAEQFF. DNA for the CDR3: TGTGCCAGCAGTTACTTTGACAGGGCTGAGCAGTTCTTC.

The genes are TRBV5-6 and TRBJ1-2, with 8 bases that match TRBD1. Trimming cost V 4 bases and J 8 bases; bases outside gene matches: 13. The germline V gene has CDR1 SGHDT and CDR2 YYEEEE. The CDR3 totals 15 residues. Here the CDR3 DNA reads TGTGCCAGCAGCCTTTTTTTCGACAGGGGAGAAGGCTACACCTTC. It codes for CASSLFFDRGEGYTF.

This sequence joins TRBV30 and TRBJ1-1; D is uncertain. CDR1 GTSNPN and CDR2 SVGIG come from the germline V gene (reference sequence). The V end lost 0 bases, the J end lost 4 bases, and 12 bases lay between the germline ends. The CDR3 runs 14 residues. The CDR3 protein is CAWSVGGSGTEAFF. The CDR3 region has the DNA TGTGCCTGGAGTGTAGGTGGGTCGGGCACTGAAGCTTTCTTT.

The chain combines TRBV11-2 with TRBJ1-6; D is ambiguous. Trimming removed 3 bases at V and 10 bases at J, with 13 bases between. CDR3 length: 14 amino acids. CDR1 is SGHAT, CDR2 FQNNGV, per germline. As DNA, the CDR3 is TGTGCCAGCAGCTTTATTCCTTTGGGGTCACCCCTCCACTTT. Translation: CASSFIPLGSPLHF.

This chain joins TRBV7-2 and TRBJ1-6, with D uncertain. This CDR3 comprises 15 residues. Trimming removed 4 bases from V and 6 bases from J, with 13 bases in between. The germline V gene has CDR1 SGHTA and CDR2 FQGNSA. The CDR3 spells CASSSHWGSNSPLHF. The DNA of the CDR3 is TGTGCCAGCAGCTCCCATTGGGGTTCTAATTCACCCCTCCACTTT.